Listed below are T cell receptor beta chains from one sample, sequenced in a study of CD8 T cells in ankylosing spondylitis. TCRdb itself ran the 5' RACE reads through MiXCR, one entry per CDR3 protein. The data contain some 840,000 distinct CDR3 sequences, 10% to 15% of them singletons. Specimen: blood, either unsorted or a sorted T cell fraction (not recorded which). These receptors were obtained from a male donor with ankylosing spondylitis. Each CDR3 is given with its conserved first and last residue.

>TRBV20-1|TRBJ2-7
CSASRVSRVEGEQYF
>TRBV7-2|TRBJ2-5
CASSPIGGETQYF
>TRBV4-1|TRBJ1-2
CASSQDGTSVYGYTF
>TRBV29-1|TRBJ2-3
CSSRGRNTDTQYF
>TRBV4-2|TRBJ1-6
CASSQDDRGGSPLHF
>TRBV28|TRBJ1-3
CASTPTGGGNTIYF
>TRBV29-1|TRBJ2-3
CSVEDIQGVRVDTQYF
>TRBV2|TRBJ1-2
CAGTGTDYGYTF
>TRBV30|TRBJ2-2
CAWGQSKNTGELFF
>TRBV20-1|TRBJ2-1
CSARDVRAGPFF
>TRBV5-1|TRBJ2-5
CASSWYGGGEETQYF
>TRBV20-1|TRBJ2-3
CSARDPAGTGDTDTQYF
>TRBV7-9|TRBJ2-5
CASSYDGWETQYF
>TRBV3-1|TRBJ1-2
CASSQVSGQGNRYGYTF
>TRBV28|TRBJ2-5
CASSQYGKGGRRETQYF
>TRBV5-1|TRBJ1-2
CASGMATGYTF
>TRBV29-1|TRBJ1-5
CSVGGRDEGQPQHF
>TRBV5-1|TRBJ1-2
CASSTGQKNYGYTF
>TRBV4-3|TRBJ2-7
CASSQETRLEQYF
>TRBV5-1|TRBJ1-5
CASSLTFGNQPQHF
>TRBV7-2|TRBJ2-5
CASSPLAGGYGTQYF
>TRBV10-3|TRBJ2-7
CAISEAGDGEQYF
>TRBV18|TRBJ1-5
CASSPGHPNQPQHF
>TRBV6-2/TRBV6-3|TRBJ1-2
CASNFMPLLYGHTF
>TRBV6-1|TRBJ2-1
CASTTGLHNEQFF
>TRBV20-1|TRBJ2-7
CSASSGMRYNEQYF
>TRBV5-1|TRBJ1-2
CASSFRQGRSYGYTF
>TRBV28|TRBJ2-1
CASSLNKGGSYNEQFF
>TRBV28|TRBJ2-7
CASTLGGRGYEQYF
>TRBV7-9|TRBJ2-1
CASSFGLAGVHNEQFF
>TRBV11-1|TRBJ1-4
CASSRDRGRQKLFF
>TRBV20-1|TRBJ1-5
CSANDRVQPQHF
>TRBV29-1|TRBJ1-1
CSVGGVGEAFF
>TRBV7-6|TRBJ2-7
CASSSSPGLAEQYF
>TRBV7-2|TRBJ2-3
CASRGGITDTQYF
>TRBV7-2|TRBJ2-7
CASSLLAENHEQYF
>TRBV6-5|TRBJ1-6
CASSYGRINSPLHF
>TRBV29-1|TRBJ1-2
CGGTGQGRDGYTF
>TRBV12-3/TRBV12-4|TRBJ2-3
CASSPGLAGGTSTDTQYF
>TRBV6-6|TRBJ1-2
CASSAPGGGYTF
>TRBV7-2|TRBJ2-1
CASSPRAPGYYNEQFF
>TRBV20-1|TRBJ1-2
CSASRGEDYTF
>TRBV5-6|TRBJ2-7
CASSFTDSEPYEQYF
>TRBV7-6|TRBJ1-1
CASSSLDRTGEAFF
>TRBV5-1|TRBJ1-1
CASSLGDRTTEAFF
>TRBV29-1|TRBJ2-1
CSVDPGLEQFF
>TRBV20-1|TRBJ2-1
CSARLAGESNEQFF
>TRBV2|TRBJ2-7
CASTTSQGTAYEQYF
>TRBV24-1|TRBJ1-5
CATSDSRDGDGGNQPQHF
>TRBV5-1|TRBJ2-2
CASSLATFPGELFF
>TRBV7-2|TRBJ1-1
CASSPIQGWGTEAFF
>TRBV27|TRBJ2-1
CASRTGQGRWNEQFF
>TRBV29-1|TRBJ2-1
CSVPGTGRFNEQFF
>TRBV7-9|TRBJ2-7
CASSLGQGKEYF
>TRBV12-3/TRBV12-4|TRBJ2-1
CASRKGLDPYNEQFF
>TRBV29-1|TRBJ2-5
CSAARDRGETQYF
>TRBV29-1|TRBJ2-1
CSSGGGDEQFF